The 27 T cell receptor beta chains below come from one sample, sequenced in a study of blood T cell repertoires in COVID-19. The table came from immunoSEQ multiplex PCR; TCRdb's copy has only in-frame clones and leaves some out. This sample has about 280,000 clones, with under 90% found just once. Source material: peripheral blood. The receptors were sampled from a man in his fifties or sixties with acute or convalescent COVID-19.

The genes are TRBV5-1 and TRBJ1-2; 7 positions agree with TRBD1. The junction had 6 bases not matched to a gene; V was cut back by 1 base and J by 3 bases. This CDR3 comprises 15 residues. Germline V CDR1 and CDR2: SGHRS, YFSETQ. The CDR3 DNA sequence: TGCGCCAGCAGCTTGTCCAAAGGGACAGACTATGGCTACACCTTC. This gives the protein CASSLSKGTDYGYTF.

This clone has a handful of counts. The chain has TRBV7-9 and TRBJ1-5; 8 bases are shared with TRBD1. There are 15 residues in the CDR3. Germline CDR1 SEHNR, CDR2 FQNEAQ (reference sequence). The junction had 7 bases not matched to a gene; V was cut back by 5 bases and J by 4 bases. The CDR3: CASSPGTGNNQPQHF. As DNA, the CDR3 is TGTGCCAGCAGCCCCGGGACAGGAAATAATCAGCCCCAGCATTTT.

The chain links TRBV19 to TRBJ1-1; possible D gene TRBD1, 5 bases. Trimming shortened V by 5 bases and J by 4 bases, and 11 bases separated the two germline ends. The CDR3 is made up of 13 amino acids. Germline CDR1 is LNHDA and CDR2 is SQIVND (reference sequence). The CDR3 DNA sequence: TGTGCCAGTAGTCCCCGGACACGCACTGAAGCTTTCTTT. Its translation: CASSPRTRTEAFF.

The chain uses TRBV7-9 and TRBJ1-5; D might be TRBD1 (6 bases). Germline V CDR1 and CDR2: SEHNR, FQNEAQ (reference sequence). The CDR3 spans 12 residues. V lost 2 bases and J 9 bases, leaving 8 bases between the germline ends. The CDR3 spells CASSLKGGPQHF. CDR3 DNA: TGTGCCAGCAGCTTAAAAGGGGGGCCCCAGCATTTT.

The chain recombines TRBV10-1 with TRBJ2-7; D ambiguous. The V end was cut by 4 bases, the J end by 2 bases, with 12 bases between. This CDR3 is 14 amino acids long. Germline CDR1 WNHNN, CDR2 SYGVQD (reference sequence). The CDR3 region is CASSVARIPYEQYF. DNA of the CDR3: TGCGCCAGCAGTGTGGCCAGGATCCCCTACGAGCAGTACTTC.

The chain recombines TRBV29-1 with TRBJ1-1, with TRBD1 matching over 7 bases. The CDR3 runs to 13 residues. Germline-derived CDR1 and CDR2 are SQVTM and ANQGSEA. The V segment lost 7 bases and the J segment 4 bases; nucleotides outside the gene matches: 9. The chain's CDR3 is CSAGQVFGTEAFF. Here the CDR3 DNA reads TGCAGCGCCGGACAGGTTTTTGGCACTGAAGCTTTCTTT. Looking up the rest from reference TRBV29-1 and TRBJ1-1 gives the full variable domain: SAVISQKPSRDICQRGTSLTIQCQVDSQVTMMFWYRQQPGQSLTLIATANQGSEATYESGFVIDKFPISRPNLTFSTLTVSNMSPEDSSIYLCSAGQVFGTEAFFGQGTRLTVV.

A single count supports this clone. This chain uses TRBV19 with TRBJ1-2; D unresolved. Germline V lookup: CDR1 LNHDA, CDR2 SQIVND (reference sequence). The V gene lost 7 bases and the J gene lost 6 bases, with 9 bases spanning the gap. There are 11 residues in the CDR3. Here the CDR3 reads CASKKLDGYTF. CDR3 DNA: TGTGCCAGTAAGAAGCTAGATGGCTACACCTTC.

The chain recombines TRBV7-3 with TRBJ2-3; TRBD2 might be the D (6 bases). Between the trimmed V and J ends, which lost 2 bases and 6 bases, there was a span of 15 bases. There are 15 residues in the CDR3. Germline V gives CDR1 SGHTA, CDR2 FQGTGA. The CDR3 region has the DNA TGTGCCAGCAGCTTAGACCGGGGGTCCGGCGATACGCAGTATTTT. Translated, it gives CASSLDRGSGDTQYF.

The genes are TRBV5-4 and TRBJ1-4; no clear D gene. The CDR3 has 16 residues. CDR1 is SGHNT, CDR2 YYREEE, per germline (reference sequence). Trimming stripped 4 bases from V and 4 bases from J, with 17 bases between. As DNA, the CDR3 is TGTGCCAGCAGCAAACCGGCGGGCCCGGGTAATGAAAAACTGTTTTTT. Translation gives CASSKPAGPGNEKLFF.

The CDR3: CASSVEAGGSVEQYF. The CDR3 DNA reads as TGTGCCAGCAGTGTTGAGGCGGGGGGTTCCGTCGAGCAGTACTTC. The chain joins TRBV2 to TRBJ2-7; 8 bases align to TRBD2. The CDR3 runs 15 residues. With 4 bases clipped from V and 6 bases from J, the junction kept 11 bases outside the gene matches. Germline loops: CDR1 SNHLY, CDR2 FYNNEI.

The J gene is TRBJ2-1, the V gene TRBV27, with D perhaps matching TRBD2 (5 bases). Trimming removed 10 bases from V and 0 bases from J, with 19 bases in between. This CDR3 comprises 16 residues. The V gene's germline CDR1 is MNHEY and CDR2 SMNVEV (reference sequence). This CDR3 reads CATQRKPPGSYNEQFF. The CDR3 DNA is TGTGCCACTCAGCGGAAACCCCCTGGCTCCTACAATGAGCAGTTCTTC.

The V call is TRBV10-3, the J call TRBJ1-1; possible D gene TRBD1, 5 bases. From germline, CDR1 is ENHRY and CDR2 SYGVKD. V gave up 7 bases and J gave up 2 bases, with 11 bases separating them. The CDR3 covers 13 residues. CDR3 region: CAITTTDNTEAFF. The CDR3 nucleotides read TGTGCCATCACCACGACAGATAACACTGAAGCTTTCTTT.

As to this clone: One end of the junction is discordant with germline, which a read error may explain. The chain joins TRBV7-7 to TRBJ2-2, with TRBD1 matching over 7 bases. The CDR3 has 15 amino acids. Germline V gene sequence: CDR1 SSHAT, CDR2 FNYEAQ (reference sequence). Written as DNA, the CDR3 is TGTGCTAGCAGCTCACAGGGGTCCTACACCGGGGAGCTGTTTTTT. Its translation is CASSSQGSYTGELFF.

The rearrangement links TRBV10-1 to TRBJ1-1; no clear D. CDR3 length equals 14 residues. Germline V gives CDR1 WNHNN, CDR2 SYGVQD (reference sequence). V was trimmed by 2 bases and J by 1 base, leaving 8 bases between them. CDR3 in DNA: TGCGCCAGCAGTGAGGGCACATCGAACACTGAAGCTTTCTTT. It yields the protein CASSEGTSNTEAFF.

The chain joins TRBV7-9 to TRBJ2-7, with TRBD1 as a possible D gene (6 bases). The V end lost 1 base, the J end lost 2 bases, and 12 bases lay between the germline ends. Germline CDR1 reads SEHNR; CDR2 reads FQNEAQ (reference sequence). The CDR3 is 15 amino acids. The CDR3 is CASSLEPGQAYEQYF. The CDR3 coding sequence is TGTGCCAGCAGCTTAGAACCGGGACAAGCCTACGAGCAGTACTTC.

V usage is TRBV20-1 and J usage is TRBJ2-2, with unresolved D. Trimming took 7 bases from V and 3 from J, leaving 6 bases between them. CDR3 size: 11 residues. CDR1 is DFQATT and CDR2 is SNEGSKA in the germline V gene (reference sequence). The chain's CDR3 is CSVADTGELFF. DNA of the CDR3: TGCAGTGTTGCAGACACCGGGGAGCTGTTTTTT.

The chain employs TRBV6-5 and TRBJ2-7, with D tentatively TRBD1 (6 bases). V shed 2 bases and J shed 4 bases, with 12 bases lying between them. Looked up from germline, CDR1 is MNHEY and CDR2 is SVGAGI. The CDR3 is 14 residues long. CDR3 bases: TGTGCCAGCAGTTACACCGGACAGCCTTACGAGCAGTACTTC. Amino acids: CASSYTGQPYEQYF.

CDR3 amino acids: CASSIAAGWQYF. CDR3 nucleotides: TGTGCCAGTAGTATCGCTGCAGGGTGGCAGTACTTC. The V and J genes are TRBV19 and TRBJ2-7, with D possibly matching TRBD1 (5 bases). V was cut by 3 bases and J by 9 bases, with 12 bases left in between. This CDR3 is built from 12 residues. In germline, CDR1 is LNHDA, CDR2 SQIVND (reference sequence). The variable domain in full, with the rest retrieved from reference TRBV19 and TRBJ2-7, is DGGITQSPKYLFRKEGQNVTLSCEQNLNHDAMYWYRQDPGQGLRLIYYSQIVNDFQKGDIAEGYSVSREKKESFPLTVTSAQKNPTAFYLCASSIAAGWQYFGPGTRLTVT.

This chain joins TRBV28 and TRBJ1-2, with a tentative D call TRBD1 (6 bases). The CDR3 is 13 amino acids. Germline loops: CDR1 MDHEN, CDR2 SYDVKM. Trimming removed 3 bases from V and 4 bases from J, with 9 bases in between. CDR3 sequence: CASSLVQGYGYTF. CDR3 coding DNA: TGTGCCAGCAGTTTGGTACAGGGCTATGGCTACACCTTC.

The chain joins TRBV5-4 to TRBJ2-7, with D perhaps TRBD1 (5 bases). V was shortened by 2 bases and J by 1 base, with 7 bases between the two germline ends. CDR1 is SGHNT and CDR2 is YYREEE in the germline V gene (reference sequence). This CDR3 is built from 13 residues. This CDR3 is CASSLRQSYEQYF. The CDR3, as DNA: TGTGCCAGCAGCTTACGACAGTCCTACGAGCAGTACTTC. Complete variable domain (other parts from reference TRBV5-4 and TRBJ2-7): ETGVTQSPTHLIKTRGQQVTLRCSSQSGHNTVSWYQQALGQGPQFIFQYYREEENGRGNFPPRFSGLQFPNYSSELNVNALELDDSALYLCASSLRQSYEQYFGPGTRLTVT.

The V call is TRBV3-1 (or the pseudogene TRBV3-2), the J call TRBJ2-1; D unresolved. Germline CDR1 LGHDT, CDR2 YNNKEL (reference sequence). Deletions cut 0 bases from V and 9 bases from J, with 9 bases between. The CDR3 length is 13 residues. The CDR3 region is CASSQDFSTEQFF. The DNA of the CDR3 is TGTGCCAGCAGCCAAGATTTTAGTACTGAGCAGTTCTTC.

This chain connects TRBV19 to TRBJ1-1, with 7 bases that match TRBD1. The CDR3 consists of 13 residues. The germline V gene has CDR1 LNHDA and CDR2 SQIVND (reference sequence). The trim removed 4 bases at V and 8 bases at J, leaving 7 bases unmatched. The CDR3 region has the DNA TGTGCCAGTAGTAAGACAGGGTCTACAGAAGCTTTCTTT. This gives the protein CASSKTGSTEAFF.

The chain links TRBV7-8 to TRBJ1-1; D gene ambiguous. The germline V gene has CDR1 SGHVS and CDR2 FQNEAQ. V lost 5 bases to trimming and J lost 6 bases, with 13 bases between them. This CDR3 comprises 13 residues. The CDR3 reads CASSTSPVAEAFF. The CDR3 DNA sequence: TGTGCCAGCAGCACTTCCCCCGTGGCTGAAGCTTTCTTT. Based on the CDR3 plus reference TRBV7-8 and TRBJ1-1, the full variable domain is GAGVSQSPRYKVAKRGQDVALRCDPISGHVSLFWYQQALGQGPEFLTYFQNEAQLDKSGLPSDRFFAERPEGSVSTLKIQRTQQEDSAVYLCASSTSPVAEAFFGQGTRLTVV.

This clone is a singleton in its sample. The CDR3 DNA reads as TGTGCCACCTTCACTAACCCCTACAATGAGCAGTTCTTC. Translating gives CATFTNPYNEQFF. This rearrangement joins TRBV7-8 to TRBJ2-1; no definite D call. CDR3 size: 13 residues. The germline V gene has CDR1 SGHVS and CDR2 FQNEAQ. The V end was cut by 10 bases, the J end by 2 bases, with 12 bases between. Filled out from reference TRBV7-8 and TRBJ2-1, the complete variable domain reads GAGVSQSPRYKVAKRGQDVALRCDPISGHVSLFWYQQALGQGPEFLTYFQNEAQLDKSGLPSDRFFAERPEGSVSTLKIQRTQQEDSAVYLCATFTNPYNEQFFGPGTRLTVL.

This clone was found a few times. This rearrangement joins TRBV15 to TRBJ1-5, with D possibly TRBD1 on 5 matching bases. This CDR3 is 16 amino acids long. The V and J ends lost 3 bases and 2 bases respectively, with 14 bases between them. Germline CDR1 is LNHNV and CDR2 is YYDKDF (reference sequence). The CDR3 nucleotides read TGTGCCACCAGCAGTGGCCTCAGGGAAGGCAATCAGCCCCAGCATTTT. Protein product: CATSSGLREGNQPQHF.

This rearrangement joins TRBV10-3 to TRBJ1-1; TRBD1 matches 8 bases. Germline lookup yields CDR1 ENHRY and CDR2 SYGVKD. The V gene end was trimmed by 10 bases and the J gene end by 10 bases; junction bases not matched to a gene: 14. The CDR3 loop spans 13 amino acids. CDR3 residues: CATNGPGQGRAFF. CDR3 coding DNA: TGTGCCACCAATGGGCCCGGACAGGGTCGAGCTTTCTTT.

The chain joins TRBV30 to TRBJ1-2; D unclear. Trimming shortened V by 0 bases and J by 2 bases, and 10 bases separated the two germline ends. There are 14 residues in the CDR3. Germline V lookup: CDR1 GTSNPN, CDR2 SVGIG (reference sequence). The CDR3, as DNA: TGTGCCTGGAGTGTACGGGGAGGGAACTATGGCTACACCTTC. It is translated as CAWSVRGGNYGYTF.